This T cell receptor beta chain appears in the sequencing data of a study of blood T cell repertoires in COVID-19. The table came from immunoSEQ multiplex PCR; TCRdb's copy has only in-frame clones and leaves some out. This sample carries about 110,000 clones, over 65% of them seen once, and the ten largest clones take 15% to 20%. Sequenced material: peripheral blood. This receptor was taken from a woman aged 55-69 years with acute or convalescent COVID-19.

The CDR3 protein is CASSRGTTQYNEQFF. The CDR3 nucleotides read TGTGCCAGCAGCCGCGGGACGACCCAGTACAATGAGCAGTTCTTC. The chain has TRBV28 and TRBJ2-1; D may be TRBD2 (6 bases). The V and J ends lost 6 bases and 4 bases respectively, with 16 bases between them. Germline lookup yields CDR1 MDHEN and CDR2 SYDVKM. The CDR3 has 15 residues. The variable domain in full, completed from reference TRBV28 and TRBJ2-1, reads DVKVTQSSRYLVKRTGEKVFLECVQDMDHENMFWYRQDPGLGLRLIYFSYDVKMKEKGDIPEGYSVSREKKERFSLILESASTNQTSMYLCASSRGTTQYNEQFFGPGTRLTVL.